The rows below give T cell receptor beta chains drawn from one sample of a study of blood T cell repertoires in COVID-19. Sequencing used immunoSEQ multiplex PCR; TCRdb keeps in-frame clones, though not all of them. The sample includes under 45,000 clones, over 75% seen only once; the top ten take 33%. The specimen sequenced was peripheral blood. The receptor set was obtained from a man aged 60-69 years with acute or convalescent COVID-19. Both conserved end residues are part of each CDR3. D genes are given only for firm matches. Not all rows give a size; the values are once, few, many and, for expanded clones, a class.

d_gene	v_gene	j_gene	abundance	CDR3nt	CDR3aa
TRBD1	TRBV6-6	TRBJ2-7	once	TGTGCCAGCACTCCGGGACAGGGCTATTCCTACGAGCAGTACTTC	CASTPGQGYSYEQYF
TRBD1	TRBV6-5	TRBJ1-5	many	TGTGCCCACGGGACACAGGGGACTGGCAATCAGCCCCAGCATTTT	CAHGTQGTGNQPQHF
TRBD2	TRBV5-1	TRBJ2-1	NA	TGCGCCAGCAGCTTCGGCGGGAGGTATGGTAATGAGCAGTTCTTC	CASSFGGRYGNEQFF
NA	TRBV3-1/TRBV3-2	TRBJ1-2	few	TGTGCCAGCAGCCAAGGGACGTCAGGGAAGTATGGCTACACCTTC	CASSQGTSGKYGYTF
TRBD1	TRBV19	TRBJ1-2	NA	TGTGCCAGTAGTATAGTGAGAGGGACAGGAGACTATGGCTACACCTTC	CASSIVRGTGDYGYTF
NA	TRBV5-6	TRBJ1-1	few	TGTGCCAGCAGCTTCACCCACCGGGGAGAAGCTGAAGCTTTCTTT	CASSFTHRGEAEAFF
NA	TRBV7-9	TRBJ1-1	NA	TGTGCCAGCAGCCCCTACCAGGGGACTGAAGCTTTCTTT	CASSPYQGTEAFF
NA	TRBV9	TRBJ2-2	few	TGTGCCAGCAGCGTAGTACGTTTTCCACTCACCGGGGAGCTGTTTTTT	CASSVVRFPLTGELFF
NA	TRBV11-2	TRBJ2-1	once	TGTGCCAGCAGCTTTTACATGCGTGGTGGGAGCCCCTACAATGAGCAGTTCTTC	CASSFYMRGGSPYNEQFF
TRBD2	TRBV7-6	TRBJ2-5	NA	TGTGCCAGCAGCTTTCCTCTAATCGCGGCGGGAGGACCCTACCAAGAGACCCAGTACTTC	CASSFPLIAAGGPYQETQYF
TRBD1	TRBV18	TRBJ2-1	NA	TGTGCCAGCTCACCTTCGACAGGGGGGATAAATGAGCAGTTCTTC	CASSPSTGGINEQFF
TRBD1	TRBV6-5	TRBJ1-2	NA	TGTGCCAGCAACCAAGGGACAGGGGCATATGGCTACACCTTC	CASNQGTGAYGYTF
TRBD2	TRBV3-1/TRBV3-2	TRBJ2-5	NA	TGTGCCAGCAGCCAAGTGGGACTAGCGGTAGAGACCCAGTACTTC	CASSQVGLAVETQYF
TRBD2	TRBV4-3	TRBJ2-1	NA	TGCGCCAGCAGCCAAGATCCCGGGACTAGCCGACGGGGCGAGCAGTTCTTC	CASSQDPGTSRRGEQFF
TRBD2	TRBV6-1	TRBJ2-1	NA	TGTGCCAGCAGTGAACTAGCGGGATGGGTCTACAATGAGCAGTTCTTC	CASSELAGWVYNEQFF
NA	TRBV6-1	TRBJ1-5	NA	TGTGCCAGCAGTGAAGGCAGGCTCCCAAATCAGCCCCAGCATTTT	CASSEGRLPNQPQHF
NA	TRBV30	TRBJ2-1	NA	TGTGCCTGGAGTGTCACAGGGAGGGGTGAGCAGTTCTTC	CAWSVTGRGEQFF
NA	TRBV11-2	TRBJ1-6	NA	TGTGCCAGCAGCTCCGTTTGGACAAGTTCTAATTCACCCCTCCACTTT	CASSSVWTSSNSPLHF
NA	TRBV19	TRBJ2-1	NA	TGTGCCAGTAGTATAGTTGACAGTGGAAAATTCTTC	CASSIVDSGKFF
NA	TRBV6-1	TRBJ1-2	NA	TGTGCCAGCAGCCCCCGACAGAACTATGGCTACACCTTC	CASSPRQNYGYTF
TRBD2	TRBV29-1	TRBJ2-1	NA	TGCAGCGTTGATAGCGGGAGGGCCAATGAGCAGTTCTTC	CSVDSGRANEQFF
NA	TRBV19	TRBJ1-2	NA	TGTGCCAGTAGTTCCTCCGACAGTAACTATGGCTACACCTTC	CASSSSDSNYGYTF
NA	TRBV9	TRBJ2-1	NA	TGTGCCAGCAGCTTCGGGCTAGCGCCTAATGAGCAGTTCTTC	CASSFGLAPNEQFF
NA	TRBV10-3	TRBJ1-1	many	TGTGCCATCAGTGAGTCTTTGTCCAGGAACACTGAAGCTTTCTTT	CAISESLSRNTEAFF
NA	TRBV20-1	TRBJ2-1	NA	TGCAGTGCTAGTGGGCGGACATTTGGGGCAGATGAGCAGTTCTTC	CSASGRTFGADEQFF
NA	TRBV3-1/TRBV3-2	TRBJ2-7	NA	TGTGCCAGCAGCCAAGACCCGACAGAGTACGAGCAGTACTTC	CASSQDPTEYEQYF
NA	TRBV30	TRBJ1-1	few	TGTGCCTGGAGTGTACGGGGGTTGAACACTGAAGCTTTCTTT	CAWSVRGLNTEAFF
TRBD1	TRBV5-1	TRBJ1-1	NA	TGCGCCAGCAGCTTGGCACAGGGGTTTGAAGCTTTCTTT	CASSLAQGFEAFF
TRBD1	TRBV5-1	TRBJ1-3	NA	TGCGCCAGCAGCTTGTGGGACAGCTCTGGAAACACCATATATTTT	CASSLWDSSGNTIYF
NA	TRBV29-1	TRBJ2-6	NA	TGCAGCGTTGAAGCCCCCGGTTCTGGGGCCAACGTCCTGACTTTC	CSVEAPGSGANVLTF
TRBD1	TRBV7-8	TRBJ1-5	NA	TGTGCCAGCAGCTTAGTTAGGACAGGGTTTTTGGATCAGCCCCAGCATTTT	CASSLVRTGFLDQPQHF
TRBD1	TRBV6-6	TRBJ2-1	NA	TGTGCCAGCAGCACCCGACAGGGGGCTTCCCACAATGAGCAGTTCTTC	CASSTRQGASHNEQFF
TRBD1	TRBV28	TRBJ1-4	NA	TGTGCCAGCAGTTTATTCGGACAGGGGGATGAAGGAAAACTGTTTTTT	CASSLFGQGDEGKLFF
TRBD2	TRBV7-2	TRBJ2-1	NA	TGTGCCAGCAGCTTAATTCCGGGACTAGCTTCTAACAATGAGCAGTTCTTC	CASSLIPGLASNNEQFF
NA	TRBV5-1	TRBJ2-1	NA	TGCGCCAGCAGCTTGCGTCCAGCGGGTTCCCCTCTCCTACCACGCGGCTCTGAGCAGTTCTTC	CASSLRPAGSPLLPRGSEQFF
TRBD1	TRBV6-5	TRBJ2-5	NA	TGTGCCAGCAGTTACGGGGACAGGGGGTTCCAAGAGACCCAGTACTTC	CASSYGDRGFQETQYF
TRBD2	TRBV6-6	TRBJ2-3	NA	TGTGCCAGCAGTTCCGGGACTATATCGACGCAGTATTTT	CASSSGTISTQYF
TRBD1	TRBV28	TRBJ2-7	once	TGTGCCACCACCCGCCCGGGACAGGAATACGAGCAGTACTTC	CATTRPGQEYEQYF
NA	TRBV24-1	TRBJ2-7	NA	TGTGCCACCAGTGATTTGAACAATCCCTACGAGCAGTACTTC	CATSDLNNPYEQYF
TRBD1	TRBV7-7	TRBJ2-7	NA	TGTGCTAGCAGCTTAGCGGACAGGGCTAGCTACGAGCAGTACTTC	CASSLADRASYEQYF
NA	TRBV3-1/TRBV3-2	TRBJ2-1	NA	TGTGCCAGCAGCCAAGATCTAGCTGGCAATGAGCAGTTCTTC	CASSQDLAGNEQFF
NA	TRBV12-3/TRBV12-4	TRBJ2-7	NA	TGTGCCAGCAGTTTTGGCGGGACCCCCGAGCAGTACTTC	CASSFGGTPEQYF
TRBD1	TRBV10-1	TRBJ2-7	NA	TGCGCCAGCAGCCGGGACAGGGGGTCCTACGAGCAGTACTTC	CASSRDRGSYEQYF
TRBD2	TRBV5-4	TRBJ2-2	NA	TGTGCCAGCAGTTTAGCGGGGGTCACCGGGGAGCTGTTTTTT	CASSLAGVTGELFF
TRBD1	TRBV6-5	TRBJ1-6	NA	TGTGCCAGCAGCAAGGGGACAGGGCTAGGGTCACCCCTCCACTTT	CASSKGTGLGSPLHF
TRBD2	TRBV4-2	TRBJ2-5	NA	TGTGCCAGCAGCCAAGATGGCGGGAGGGCCCAAGAGACCCAGTACTTC	CASSQDGGRAQETQYF
NA	TRBV13	TRBJ1-1	few	TGTGCCAGCGCGAACACTGCGTGGGGGCAGCACACTGAAGCTTTCTTT	CASANTAWGQHTEAFF
NA	TRBV5-6	TRBJ2-2	NA	TGTGCCAGCAGCTTGGTCTACACCGGGGAGCTGTTTTTT	CASSLVYTGELFF
NA	TRBV5-1	TRBJ1-3	NA	TGCGCCAGCAGCCCTTCGGGAGGCTCTGGAAACACCATATATTTT	CASSPSGGSGNTIYF
TRBD2	TRBV6-5	TRBJ2-7	NA	TGTGCCAGCAGTTCACTAGCGGCAGCCTACGAGCAGTACTTC	CASSSLAAAYEQYF